The present TCR beta chain was sequenced within a study of cytomegalovirus exposure and HLA in healthy donors. Assay: immunoSEQ multiplex PCR; the TCRdb copy retains only in-frame clones and omits some. Of about 64,000 clones listed, 85% to 95% are singletons. Germline lookup yields CDR1 GTSNPN and CDR2 SVGIG (reference sequence). This CDR3 contains 15 residues. The V and J ends lost 2 bases and 8 bases respectively, with 20 bases between them. V usage is TRBV30 and J usage is TRBJ2-3, with a weak D call TRBD2 (6 bases). The source of this sequence is a young woman in good health and CMV-seropositive. Input material: PBMCs. In nucleotides, the CDR3 is TGTGCCTGGAGTAGATGGGCGCGGGGCGAAGGTACGCAGTATTTT. Translation: CAWSRWARGEGTQYF.